The T cell receptor beta chain under discussion was sequenced for a study of CXCR3-negative and CXCR3-positive naive CD8 T cells. Broader study findings: CXCR3-positive naive cells carried more hydrophobic TRB CDR3s than CXCR3-negative naive cells did.

Note on this clonotype: Its specificity is not known.

The CDR3 is made up of 14 amino acids. CDR1 and CDR2 (germline): MDHEN, SYDVKM. Libraries of TRB cDNA were made by 5' RACE and carried UMIs. Following a re-call of the 5' RACE reads, TCRdb has one entry per CDR3 protein and lacks DNA. Its clone listing holds more than 40,000 distinct CDR3 sequences. The source is a human donor in good health. Some clones in this sample may be carry-over from other donors' samples. This chain joins TRBV28 and TRBJ1-6; TCRdb's D gene call, TRBD1, goes unchecked for lack of DNA. The sequencing sample was made of naive CXCR3- CD8+ T cells from blood. Indicated subset: CD45RO-CCR7+CD27+CD95- naive CD8+ T cells lacking CXCR3 (TNR3-). This CDR3 reads CASSLFTSLTGVHF.